This is a list of T cell receptor beta chains from one sample in a study of molecular identifiers for immune sequencing clone quantification. TCRdb analysed the PCR reads with MiXCR anew, one entry per CDR3 protein. In the table there are some 590,000 distinct CDR3 sequences, around 25% of which are singletons. Sequenced input: naive CD8+ T cells from blood, with Jurkat cell RNA spiked in. Source of these receptors: a human donor in good health. Some libraries in this study had Jurkat cell RNA spiked in. Both conserved end residues are part of each CDR3.

v_gene: TRBV20-1; j_gene: TRBJ1-1; CDR3aa: CSARDKRVNTEAFF
v_gene: TRBV18; j_gene: TRBJ1-5; CDR3aa: CASSPTAGGPYSNQPQHF
v_gene: TRBV5-6; j_gene: TRBJ2-7; CDR3aa: CASSDGTALREQYF
v_gene: TRBV4-3; j_gene: TRBJ2-5; CDR3aa: CASSQVGFGLAGQETQYF
v_gene: TRBV15; j_gene: TRBJ2-1; CDR3aa: CATSRDVGGNEQFF
v_gene: TRBV5-6; j_gene: TRBJ1-3; CDR3aa: CASSLVSFGGAGAIYF
v_gene: TRBV3-1; j_gene: TRBJ2-2; CDR3aa: CASSRRRAGELFF
v_gene: TRBV7-9; j_gene: TRBJ1-1; CDR3aa: CASSFSGQGMNTEAFF
v_gene: TRBV6-6; j_gene: TRBJ2-7; CDR3aa: CASRLGTAISYEQYF
v_gene: TRBV6-5; j_gene: TRBJ2-2; CDR3aa: CASSPLAFANTGELSF
v_gene: TRBV19; j_gene: TRBJ2-5; CDR3aa: CASSMGVQGSETQYF
v_gene: TRBV24-1; j_gene: TRBJ2-3; CDR3aa: CATSSGRTDTQYF
v_gene: TRBV12-3/TRBV12-4; j_gene: TRBJ2-5; CDR3aa: CASSRLLAGEETQYF
v_gene: TRBV7-6; j_gene: TRBJ1-1; CDR3aa: CASSPTLLWAENTEAFF
v_gene: TRBV6-6; j_gene: TRBJ1-5; CDR3aa: CASSYGTAAYQPQHF
v_gene: TRBV7-9; j_gene: TRBJ1-4; CDR3aa: CASSAPGTRGLSNEKLFF
v_gene: TRBV27; j_gene: TRBJ2-1; CDR3aa: CASSLESVLGVEQFF
v_gene: TRBV29-1; j_gene: TRBJ2-7; CDR3aa: CSATGLAGVEQYF
v_gene: TRBV15; j_gene: TRBJ1-1; CDR3aa: CATSARDRGTEAFF
v_gene: TRBV28; j_gene: TRBJ2-5; CDR3aa: CASSPRGQETQYF
v_gene: TRBV6-2/TRBV6-3; j_gene: TRBJ2-3; CDR3aa: CASSFPMNTDTQYF
v_gene: TRBV19; j_gene: TRBJ2-7; CDR3aa: CASSIQVSYEQYF
v_gene: TRBV12-3/TRBV12-4; j_gene: TRBJ2-3; CDR3aa: CASSYSLGLAGGTQYF
v_gene: TRBV27; j_gene: TRBJ2-7; CDR3aa: CASSFSSGEQYF
v_gene: TRBV28; j_gene: TRBJ2-7; CDR3aa: CDSSQLVYEQYF
v_gene: TRBV7-9; j_gene: TRBJ2-2; CDR3aa: CASSLWVDSTGELVF
v_gene: TRBV28; j_gene: TRBJ2-1; CDR3aa: CASSEGLAGPRTRLYEQFF
v_gene: TRBV6-5; j_gene: TRBJ2-1; CDR3aa: CASSTLNEQFF
v_gene: TRBV4-3; j_gene: TRBJ2-1; CDR3aa: CASSQRDHYNEQFF
v_gene: TRBV19; j_gene: TRBJ2-5; CDR3aa: CASMLRGEETQYF
v_gene: TRBV6-6; j_gene: TRBJ2-1; CDR3aa: CASSYGVGAGGPNEQFF
v_gene: TRBV7-9; j_gene: TRBJ2-6; CDR3aa: CASSPLFFGANVLTF
v_gene: TRBV4-1; j_gene: TRBJ2-3; CDR3aa: CASSPNGVSTDTQYF
v_gene: TRBV28; j_gene: TRBJ2-7; CDR3aa: CASGTVLTSYEPSF
v_gene: TRBV7-9; j_gene: TRBJ2-5; CDR3aa: CASSPPVAGRETQYF
v_gene: TRBV6-1; j_gene: TRBJ2-2; CDR3aa: CASSELRLAGELFF
v_gene: TRBV24-1; j_gene: TRBJ2-1; CDR3aa: CATSDLTGYNEQFF